This TCR beta chain is from a study of PD-L1 blockade in urothelial cancer. General study results and limits: By 3 weeks, tumor-associated blood clones had expanded more in durable-benefit patients.

The V and J ends lost 0 bases and 2 bases, in that order; junction bases with no gene match: 3. This CDR3 comprises 15 residues. The germline V gene encodes CDR1 SGHAT and CDR2 FQNNGV. As to time point: pretreatment peripheral blood. Method: immunoSEQ multiplex PCR; TCRdb's copy keeps in-frame clones and lacks some. The table has tens of thousands of clones, almost 90% seen once; the top ten hold approximately 5%. As regards this clone: Its antigen is still unknown.

The source was PBMCs, collected around atezolizumab (anti-PD-L1) treatment. The chain recombines TRBV11-2 with TRBJ2-7; TRBD2 agrees at 8 bases. This receptor was taken from a man between 70 and 80 years old with urothelial cancer. CDR3 sequence reads: CASSLDLREAYEQYF. CDR3 sequence (DNA): TGTGCCAGCAGCTTAGATTTGCGGGAGGCCTACGAGCAGTACTTC.